Sequencing of this T cell receptor beta chain was carried out in a study of cytomegalovirus exposure and HLA in healthy donors. Germline values: CDR1 MNHNS, CDR2 SASEGT. Germline trimming cut 6 bases from V and 4 bases from J; bases unmatched to any gene: 6. This CDR3 is built from 15 residues. The primer mix had 60 Vbeta and 13 Jbeta primers. Profiled with immunoSEQ multiplex PCR; TCRdb holds only in-frame clones, not every one. The sample holds about 56,000 clones, about four fifths seen once. The origin of this receptor is a man aged 40-49 years in good health and CMV-seronegative. The chain links TRBV6-1 to TRBJ1-5, with 10 positions matching TRBD1. Specimen: PBMCs. The CDR3 loop reads CASRDWGQGNQPQHF. The CDR3 DNA reads TGTGCCAGCAGGGACTGGGGACAGGGGAATCAGCCCCAGCATTTT.